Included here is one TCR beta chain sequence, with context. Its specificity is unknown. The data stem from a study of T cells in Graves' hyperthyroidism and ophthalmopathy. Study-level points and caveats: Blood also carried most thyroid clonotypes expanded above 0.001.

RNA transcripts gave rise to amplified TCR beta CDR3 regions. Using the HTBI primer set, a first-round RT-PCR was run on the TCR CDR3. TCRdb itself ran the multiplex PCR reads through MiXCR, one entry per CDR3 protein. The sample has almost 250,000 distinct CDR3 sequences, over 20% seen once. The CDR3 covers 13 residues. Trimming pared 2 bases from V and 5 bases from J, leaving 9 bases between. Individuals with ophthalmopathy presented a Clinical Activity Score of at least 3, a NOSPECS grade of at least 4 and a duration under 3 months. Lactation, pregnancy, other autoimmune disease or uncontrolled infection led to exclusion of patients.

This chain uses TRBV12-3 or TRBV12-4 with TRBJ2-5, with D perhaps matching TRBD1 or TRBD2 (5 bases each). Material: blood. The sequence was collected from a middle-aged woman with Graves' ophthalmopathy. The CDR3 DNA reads TGTGCCAGCAGTTTATTTGGGGACGAGACCCAGTACTTC. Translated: CASSLFGDETQYF.